The 8 T cell receptor beta chains listed next were all sequenced from one sample in a study of T cell repertoires in ileal Crohn's disease. Time point specified: proximal margin of the surgical specimen (macroscopically non-inflamed). Here immunoSEQ multiplex PCR was the method, and the copy in TCRdb shows in-frame clones only, minus some. In the table there are some 570 clones, roughly nine tenths of which are singletons. Sequencing input: ileal tissue. The receptors originated from an adult with Crohn's disease.

The CDR3 protein is CASSSRAGGVPHEQYF. Written as DNA, the CDR3 is TGCGCCAGCAGCAGCCGGGCCGGGGGGGTGCCCCACGAGCAGTACTTC. This rearrangement joins TRBV5-1 to TRBJ2-7, with TRBD2 matching 8 bases. V lost 4 bases, J lost 5 bases, and 14 bases stayed unmatched. This CDR3 spans 16 amino acids. Germline-derived CDR1 and CDR2 are SGHRS and YFSETQ. Combining the CDR3 with reference TRBV5-1 and TRBJ2-7 gives the whole variable domain KAGVTQTPRYLIKTRGQQVTLSCSPISGHRSVSWYQQTPGQGLQFLFEYFSETQRNKGNFPGRFSGRQFSNSRSEMNVSTLELGDSALYLCASSSRAGGVPHEQYFGPGTRLTVT.

The genes are TRBV29-1 and TRBJ1-1; TRBD1 aligns across 9 bases. The CDR3 is 14 amino acids. CDR1 SQVTM and CDR2 ANQGSEA come from the germline V gene. J lost 4 bases, V lost 3 bases, and 6 bases had no gene match. CDR3 sequence reads: CSVEGGQGGTEAFF. The CDR3 DNA follows: TGCAGCGTTGAGGGGGGACAGGGAGGCACTGAAGCTTTCTTT.

The table lists this clone with a few counts. This chain uses TRBV28 with TRBJ2-7; D is possibly TRBD2 (5 bases). In germline, CDR1 is MDHEN, CDR2 SYDVKM. The CDR3 is 17 amino acids. The germline V and J ends were trimmed by 4 bases and 0 bases, with 19 bases remaining between them. CDR3 DNA: TGTGCCAGCAGTTCCCAGACTCGGGGAATAAGCTCCTACGAGCAGTACTTC. Translated, it gives CASSSQTRGISSYEQYF.

The chain carries TRBV25-1 and TRBJ1-2; TRBD1 matches 8 bases. The CDR3 sequence is 13 residues long. V lost 4 bases to trimming and J lost 8 bases; unmatched junction nucleotides: 6. Germline V gene sequence: CDR1 MGHDK, CDR2 SYGVNS. CDR3 nucleotides: TGTGCCAGCAGTGCTTACAGGGGGTTCGGCTACACCTTC. Its protein product is CASSAYRGFGYTF.

V is TRBV5-1 and J is TRBJ2-1; 7 nucleotides line up with TRBD1. This CDR3 comprises 13 residues. Looked up from germline, CDR1 is SGHRS and CDR2 is YFSETQ. The junction had 3 bases not matched to a gene; V was cut back by 3 bases and J by 6 bases. The CDR3 DNA follows: TGCGCCAGCAGCTGGGGGACAGCCAATGAGCAGTTCTTC. Translating gives CASSWGTANEQFF.

V is TRBV7-2 and J is TRBJ2-1, with D possibly matching TRBD1 (6 bases). CDR3 length equals 16 residues. Trimming cost V 1 base and J 4 bases, with 14 bases left between them. In germline, CDR1 is SGHTA, CDR2 FQGNSA. The CDR3 nucleotides are TGTGCCAGCAGCTTAGGGTCCGGAAGGGGGTACAATGAGCAGTTCTTC. This translates into CASSLGSGRGYNEQFF.

The chain couples TRBV30 to TRBJ2-5, with TRBD2 as a possible D gene (5 bases). Germline V gives CDR1 GTSNPN, CDR2 SVGIG (reference sequence). CDR3 size: 15 residues. The germline V and J ends were trimmed by 0 bases and 1 base, with 12 bases remaining between them. CDR3 coding DNA: TGTGCCTGGAGTGTACAAACCGGGGTCCAAGAGACCCAGTACTTC. Translating gives CAWSVQTGVQETQYF.

On this clone: Other nucleotide sequences from this sample produce the same CDR3. The chain carries TRBV18 and TRBJ2-6; D tentatively reads TRBD1 or TRBD2 (5 bases each). The CDR3 has 18 residues. Germline V lookup: CDR1 KGHSH, CDR2 LQKENI. Trimming stripped 6 bases from V and 0 bases from J, with 18 bases between. The CDR3, as DNA: TGTGCCAGCTCGCCCGGGACGTCGGGAACCTCTGGGGCCAACGTCCTGACTTTC. Translating it yields CASSPGTSGTSGANVLTF.